Reported below is one T cell receptor (beta chain). Its antigen is currently unknown. Germline V gene lookup returns CDR1 MDHEN and CDR2 SYDVKM. This CDR3 is 16 amino acids long. V gave up 4 bases and J gave up 7 bases, with 19 bases separating them. This sample is drawn from a study of shared clonotypes between healthy human individuals. Notes on the study in general: Rarefaction demonstrated incomplete sorted-subset sequencing despite large depth. An anticipated effect of sequencing depth on clonotype sharing among donors was recognized.

Using immunoSEQ multiplex PCR, the repertoire was profiled, and TCRdb retains in-frame clones only, with some absent. The sample consists of millions of clones, 85% to 95% of them appearing once. The sequenced sample was naive CD4+ T cells sorted from blood. Subset given: CD45RA+ positively selected. The source is a man in his late teens or twenties in good health. This chain joins TRBV28 and TRBJ2-2; D may be TRBD1 (5 bases). The CDR3 DNA sequence: TGTGCCAGCAGTTCGCCTTTCAGGGATGTTAACGGGGAGCTGTTTTTT. The encoded protein is CASSSPFRDVNGELFF.